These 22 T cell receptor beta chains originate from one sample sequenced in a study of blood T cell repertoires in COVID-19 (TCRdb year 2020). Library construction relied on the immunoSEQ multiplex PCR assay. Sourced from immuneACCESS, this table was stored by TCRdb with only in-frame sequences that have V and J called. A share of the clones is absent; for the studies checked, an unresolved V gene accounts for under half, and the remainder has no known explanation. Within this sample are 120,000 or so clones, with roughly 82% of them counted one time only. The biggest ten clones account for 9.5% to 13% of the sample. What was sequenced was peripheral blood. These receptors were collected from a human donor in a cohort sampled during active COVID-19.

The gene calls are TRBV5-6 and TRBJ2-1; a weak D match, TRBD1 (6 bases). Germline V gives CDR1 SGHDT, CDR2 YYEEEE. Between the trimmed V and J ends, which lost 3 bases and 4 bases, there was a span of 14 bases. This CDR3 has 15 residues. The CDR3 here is CASSWRTDWYNEQFF. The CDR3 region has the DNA TGTGCCAGCAGCTGGAGGACAGACTGGTACAATGAGCAGTTCTTC.

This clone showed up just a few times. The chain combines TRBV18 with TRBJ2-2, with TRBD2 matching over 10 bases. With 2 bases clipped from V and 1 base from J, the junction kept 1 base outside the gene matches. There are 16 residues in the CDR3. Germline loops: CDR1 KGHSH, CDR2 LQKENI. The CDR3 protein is CASSPSSGGNTGELFF. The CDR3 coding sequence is TGTGCCAGCTCACCATCTAGCGGGGGGAACACCGGGGAGCTGTTTTTT.

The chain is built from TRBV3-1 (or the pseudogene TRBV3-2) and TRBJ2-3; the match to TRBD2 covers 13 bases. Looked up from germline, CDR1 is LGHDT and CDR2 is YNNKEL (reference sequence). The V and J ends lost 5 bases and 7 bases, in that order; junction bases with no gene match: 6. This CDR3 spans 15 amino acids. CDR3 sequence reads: CASSIGLAGVHTQYF. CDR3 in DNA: TGTGCCAGCAGCATCGGACTAGCGGGGGTGCATACGCAGTATTTT.

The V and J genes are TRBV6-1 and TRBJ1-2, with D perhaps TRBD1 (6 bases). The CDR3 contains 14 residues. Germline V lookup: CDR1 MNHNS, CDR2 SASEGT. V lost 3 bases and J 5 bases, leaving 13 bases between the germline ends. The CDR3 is CASSDAAGVYGYTF. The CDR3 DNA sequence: TGTGCCAGCAGTGATGCGGCAGGGGTTTATGGCTACACCTTC.

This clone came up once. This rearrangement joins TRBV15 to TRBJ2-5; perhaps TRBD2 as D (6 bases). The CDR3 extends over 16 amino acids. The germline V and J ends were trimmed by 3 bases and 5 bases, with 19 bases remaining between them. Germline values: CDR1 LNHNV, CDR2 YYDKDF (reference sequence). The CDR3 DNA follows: TGTGCCACCAGCAGCGGTCTTTTCGGGGAGGCGGAGACCCAGTACTTC. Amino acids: CATSSGLFGEAETQYF.

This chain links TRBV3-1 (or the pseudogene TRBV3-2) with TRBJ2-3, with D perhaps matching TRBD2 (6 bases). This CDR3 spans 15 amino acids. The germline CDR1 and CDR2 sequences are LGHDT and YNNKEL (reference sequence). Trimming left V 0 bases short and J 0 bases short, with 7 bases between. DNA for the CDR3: TGTGCCAGCAGCCAAGATGGGACTAGCACAGATACGCAGTATTTT. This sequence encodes CASSQDGTSTDTQYF.

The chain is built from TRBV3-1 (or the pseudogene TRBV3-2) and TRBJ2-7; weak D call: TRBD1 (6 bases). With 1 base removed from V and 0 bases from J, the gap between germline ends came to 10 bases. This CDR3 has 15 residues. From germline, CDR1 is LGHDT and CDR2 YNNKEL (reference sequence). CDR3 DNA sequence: TGTGCCAGCAGCCAAGGAACAGGGACCTCCTACGAGCAGTACTTC. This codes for CASSQGTGTSYEQYF.

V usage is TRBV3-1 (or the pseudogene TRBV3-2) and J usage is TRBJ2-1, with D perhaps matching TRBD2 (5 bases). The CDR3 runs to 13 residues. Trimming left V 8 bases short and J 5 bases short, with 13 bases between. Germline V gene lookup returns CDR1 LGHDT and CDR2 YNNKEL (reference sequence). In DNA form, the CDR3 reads TGTGCCAGCTTTCCCAACGGGGACAATGAGCAGTTCTTC. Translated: CASFPNGDNEQFF.

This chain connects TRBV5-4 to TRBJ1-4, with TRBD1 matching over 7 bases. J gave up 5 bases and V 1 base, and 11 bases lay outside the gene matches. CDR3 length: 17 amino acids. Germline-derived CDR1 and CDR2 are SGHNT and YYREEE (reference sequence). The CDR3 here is CASSLTGVGVRNEKLFF. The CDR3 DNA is TGTGCCAGCAGCTTGACAGGGGTGGGGGTTCGGAATGAAAAACTGTTTTTT.

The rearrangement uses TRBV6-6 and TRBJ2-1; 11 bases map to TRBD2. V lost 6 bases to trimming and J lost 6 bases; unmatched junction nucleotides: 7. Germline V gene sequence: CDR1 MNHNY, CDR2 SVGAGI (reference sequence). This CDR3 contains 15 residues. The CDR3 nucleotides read TGTGCCAGCAGCCCGACTAGCGGGGAGCTCAATGAGCAGTTCTTC. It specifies CASSPTSGELNEQFF.

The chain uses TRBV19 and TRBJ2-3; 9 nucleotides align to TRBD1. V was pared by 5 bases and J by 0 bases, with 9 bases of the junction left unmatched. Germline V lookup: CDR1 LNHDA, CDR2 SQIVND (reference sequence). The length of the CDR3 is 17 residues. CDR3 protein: CASSPRTGAPSTDTQYF. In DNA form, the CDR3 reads TGTGCCAGTAGTCCCCGGACAGGGGCTCCGAGCACAGATACGCAGTATTTT. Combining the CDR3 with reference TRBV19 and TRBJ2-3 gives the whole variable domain DGGITQSPKYLFRKEGQNVTLSCEQNLNHDAMYWYRQDPGQGLRLIYYSQIVNDFQKGDIAEGYSVSREKKESFPLTVTSAQKNPTAFYLCASSPRTGAPSTDTQYFGPGTRLTVL.

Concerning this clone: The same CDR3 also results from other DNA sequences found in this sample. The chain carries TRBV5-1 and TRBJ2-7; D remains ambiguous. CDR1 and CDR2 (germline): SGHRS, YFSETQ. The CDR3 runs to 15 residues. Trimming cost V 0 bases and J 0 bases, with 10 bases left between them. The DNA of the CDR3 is TGCGCCAGCAGCTTGGCGGCAGGAAGCTCCTACGAGCAGTACTTC. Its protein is CASSLAAGSSYEQYF. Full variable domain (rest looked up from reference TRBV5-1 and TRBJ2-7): KAGVTQTPRYLIKTRGQQVTLSCSPISGHRSVSWYQQTPGQGLQFLFEYFSETQRNKGNFPGRFSGRQFSNSRSEMNVSTLELGDSALYLCASSLAAGSSYEQYFGPGTRLTVT.

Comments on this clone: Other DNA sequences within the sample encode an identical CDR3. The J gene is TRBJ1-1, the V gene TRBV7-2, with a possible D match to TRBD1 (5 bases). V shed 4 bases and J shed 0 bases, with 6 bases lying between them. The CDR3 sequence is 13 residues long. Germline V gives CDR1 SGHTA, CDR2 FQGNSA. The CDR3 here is CASSSTVNTEAFF. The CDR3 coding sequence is TGTGCCAGCAGCTCGACAGTGAACACTGAAGCTTTCTTT.

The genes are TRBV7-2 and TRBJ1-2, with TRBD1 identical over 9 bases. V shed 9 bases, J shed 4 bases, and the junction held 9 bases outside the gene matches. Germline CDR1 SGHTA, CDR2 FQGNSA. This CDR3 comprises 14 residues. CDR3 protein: CASSTGGWGYGYTF. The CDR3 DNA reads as TGTGCCAGTTCTACAGGGGGCTGGGGCTATGGCTACACCTTC. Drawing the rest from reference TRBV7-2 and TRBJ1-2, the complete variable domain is GAGVSQSPSNKVTEKGKDVELRCDPISGHTALYWYRQSLGQGLEFLIYFQGNSAPDKSGLPSDRFSAERTGGSVSTLTIQRTQQEDSAVYLCASSTGGWGYGYTFGSGTRLTVV.

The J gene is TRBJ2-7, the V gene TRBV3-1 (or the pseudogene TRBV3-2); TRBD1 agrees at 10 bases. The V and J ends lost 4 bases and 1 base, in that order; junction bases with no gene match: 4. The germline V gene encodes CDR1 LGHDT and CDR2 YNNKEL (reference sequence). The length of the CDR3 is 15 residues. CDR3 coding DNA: TGTGCCAGCAGCCGCCTGGGACAGGGGTCCTACGAGCAGTACTTC. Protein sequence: CASSRLGQGSYEQYF.

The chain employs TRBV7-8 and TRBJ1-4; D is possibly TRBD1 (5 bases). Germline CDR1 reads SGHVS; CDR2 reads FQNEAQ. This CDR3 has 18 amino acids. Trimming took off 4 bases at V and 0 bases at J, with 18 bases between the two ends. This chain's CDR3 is CASSSATANYATNEKLFF. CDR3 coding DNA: TGTGCCAGCAGCTCCGCGACAGCCAACTATGCAACTAATGAAAAACTGTTTTTT.

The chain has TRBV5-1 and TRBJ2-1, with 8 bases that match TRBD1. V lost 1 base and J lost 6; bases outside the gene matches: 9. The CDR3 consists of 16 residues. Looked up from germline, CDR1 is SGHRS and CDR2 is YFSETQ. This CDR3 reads CASSLQGAIGVNEQFF. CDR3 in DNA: TGCGCCAGCAGCTTGCAGGGGGCAATCGGAGTCAATGAGCAGTTCTTC. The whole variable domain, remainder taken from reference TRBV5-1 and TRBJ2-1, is KAGVTQTPRYLIKTRGQQVTLSCSPISGHRSVSWYQQTPGQGLQFLFEYFSETQRNKGNFPGRFSGRQFSNSRSEMNVSTLELGDSALYLCASSLQGAIGVNEQFFGPGTRLTVL.

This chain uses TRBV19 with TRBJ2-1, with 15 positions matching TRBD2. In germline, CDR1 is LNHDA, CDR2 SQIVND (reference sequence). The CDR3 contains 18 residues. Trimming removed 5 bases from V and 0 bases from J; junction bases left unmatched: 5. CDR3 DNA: TGTGCCAGTAGTGGCGGACTAGCGGGGGGGCCCTCCTACAATGAGCAGTTCTTC. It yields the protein CASSGGLAGGPSYNEQFF.

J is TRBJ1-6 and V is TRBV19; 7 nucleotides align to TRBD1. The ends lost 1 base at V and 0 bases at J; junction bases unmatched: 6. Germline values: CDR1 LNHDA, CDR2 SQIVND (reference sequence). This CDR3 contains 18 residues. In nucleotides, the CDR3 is TGTGCCAGTAGTATAGGGGGACAGCGCGTCTCCTATAATTCACCCCTCCACTTT. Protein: CASSIGGQRVSYNSPLHF.

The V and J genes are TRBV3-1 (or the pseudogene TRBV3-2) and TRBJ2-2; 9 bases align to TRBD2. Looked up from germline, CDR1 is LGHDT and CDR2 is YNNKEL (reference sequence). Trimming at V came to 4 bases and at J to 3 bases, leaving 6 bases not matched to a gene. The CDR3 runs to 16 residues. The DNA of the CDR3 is TGTGCCAGCAGCCGGGTAGCGGGGGCCTACACCGGGGAGCTGTTTTTT. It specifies CASSRVAGAYTGELFF.

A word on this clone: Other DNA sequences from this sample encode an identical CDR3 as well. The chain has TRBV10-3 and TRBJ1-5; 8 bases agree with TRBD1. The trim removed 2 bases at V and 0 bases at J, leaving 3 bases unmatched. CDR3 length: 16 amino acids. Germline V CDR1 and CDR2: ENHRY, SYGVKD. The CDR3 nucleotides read TGTGCCATCAGTGAGGGACAGGGAACTAGCAATCAGCCCCAGCATTTT. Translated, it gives CAISEGQGTSNQPQHF.

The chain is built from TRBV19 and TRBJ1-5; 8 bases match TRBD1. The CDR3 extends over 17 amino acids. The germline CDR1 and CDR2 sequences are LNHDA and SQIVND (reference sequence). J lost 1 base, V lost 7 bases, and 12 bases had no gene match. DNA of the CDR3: TGTGCCAGTAAAATGCAGACAGGGGCGGGAAGCAATCAGCCCCAGCATTTT. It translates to CASKMQTGAGSNQPQHF.